These 7 T cell receptor beta chains originate from one sample sequenced in a study of memory CD4+ T cells and cytomegalovirus serostatus. Only in-frame clones appear in the TCRdb table, and some are missing; sequencing was by immunoSEQ multiplex PCR. The sample has over 40,000 clones; 65% to 85% are singletons. The sort gate was single viable CD3+CD4+CD8-CD45RO+ cells for memory CD4+ T cells. The sequenced sample was memory CD4+ T cells from blood. These receptors came from an adult in good health and CMV-seronegative.

The chain is built from TRBV2 and TRBJ2-7; TRBD2 agrees at 15 bases. Germline values: CDR1 SNHLY, CDR2 FYNNEI. The CDR3 totals 16 residues. V dropped 7 bases and J dropped 2; count of bases not matched to a gene: 6. CDR3 nucleotide sequence: TGTGCCAGCATTGGACTAGCGGGGGGGGATCCCTACGAGCAGTACTTC. This encodes CASIGLAGGDPYEQYF.

This chain uses TRBV7-9 with TRBJ2-7; unclear D gene. There are 13 residues in the CDR3. With 6 bases removed from V and 0 bases from J, the gap between germline ends came to 9 bases. From germline, CDR1 is SEHNR and CDR2 FQNEAQ (reference sequence). CDR3 sequence reads: CASSTLSSYEQYF. For the CDR3, the DNA is TGTGCCAGCAGTACTCTGAGCTCCTACGAGCAGTACTTC.

V usage is TRBV7-2 and J usage is TRBJ2-3; 9 positions match TRBD2. The CDR3 has 16 residues. Germline assignment: CDR1 SGHTA and CDR2 FQGNSA. V trimming: 2 bases; J trimming: 3 bases; junction bases outside the gene matches: 6. Here the CDR3 DNA reads TGTGCCAGCAGCTTAATGGGACTAGCTATGACAGATACGCAGTATTTT. Protein sequence: CASSLMGLAMTDTQYF.

V is TRBV28 and J is TRBJ2-5; D is perhaps TRBD2 (5 bases). V lost 1 base and J 6 bases, leaving 6 bases between the germline ends. The CDR3 has 12 amino acids. Germline lookup yields CDR1 MDHEN and CDR2 SYDVKM. Here the CDR3 DNA reads TGTGCCAGCAGTTTATCCGGGAAGACCCAGTACTTC. Translation gives CASSLSGKTQYF.

V usage is TRBV4-1 and J usage is TRBJ2-1, with D possibly being TRBD1 (5 bases). V dropped 0 bases and J dropped 5 bases, with 8 bases sitting between them. The CDR3 is made up of 14 amino acids. Germline CDR1 MGHRA, CDR2 YSYEKL. CDR3 residues: CASSQDRVNNEQFF. The DNA of the CDR3 is TGCGCCAGCAGCCAAGACAGGGTTAACAATGAGCAGTTCTTC.

The chain links TRBV7-8 to TRBJ2-5, with a possible D match to TRBD2 (5 bases). The CDR3 is made up of 16 amino acids. Germline-derived CDR1 and CDR2 are SGHVS and FQNEAQ. The germline V and J ends were trimmed by 1 base and 1 base, with 13 bases remaining between them. The CDR3 nucleotides read TGTGCCAGCAGCTTAGTCCCCTCCCGGGGCCAAGAGACCCAGTACTTC. It encodes CASSLVPSRGQETQYF.

This clone turned up a few times. This sequence joins TRBV6-1 and TRBJ1-1, with D unresolved. V gave up 7 bases and J gave up 9 bases, with 12 bases separating them. The CDR3 has 11 amino acids. Germline V gives CDR1 MNHNS, CDR2 SASEGT. The CDR3 protein is CASIRGGQAFF. Written as DNA, the CDR3 is TGTGCCAGCATCCGGGGAGGACAAGCTTTCTTT.